This TCR beta chain was retrieved from a study of blood T cell repertoires in COVID-19. The overall study: Specimens from acute and convalescent COVID-19 originated in the United States, Italy and Spain. Sources were T cells, B-cell-depleted T cells, or PBMCs; the material itself was cDNA or gDNA.

V dropped 6 bases and J dropped 7; count of bases not matched to a gene: 5. Germline CDR1 and CDR2: MNHEY and SVGAGI. CDR3 length: 14 amino acids. Under the authors' procedure: For nucleated cells, counts were estimated from reference gene primer amplification. Assay: immunoSEQ multiplex PCR; the TCRdb copy retains only in-frame clones and omits some. V and J calls and clone size are given by that table; D and trimming were obtained from the DNA. The table has around 260,000 clones, 80% to 90% seen once; the top ten hold 4.2%. The V and J genes are TRBV6-5 and TRBJ1-4, with 10 nucleotides matching TRBD1. The origin of this receptor is a man aged 55 to 70 with acute or convalescent COVID-19. Sequenced sample: peripheral blood. In DNA, the CDR3 is TGTGCCAGCAGCCCCGGGACAGGGGTTGAAAAACTGTTTTTT. Translated: CASSPGTGVEKLFF.